A single T cell receptor (beta chain) is shown here with its context. The record originates from a study of breast tumors, draining lymph nodes, adjacent tissues. V was shortened by 2 bases and J by 4 bases, with 8 bases between the two germline ends. The CDR3 is 13 amino acids. CDR1 is MDHEN, CDR2 SYDVKM, per germline. In TCRdb, the multiplex PCR reads were re-called with MiXCR into one record per CDR3 protein. The repertoire includes over 10,000 distinct CDR3 sequences, about 70% of them detected once, and about 45% sits in the top ten. The receptor was derived from a female donor with breast cancer. Some clones in this sample may be carry-over from other donors' samples. J is TRBJ2-5 and V is TRBV28; maybe TRBD2 (5 bases). The sequencing input was tumor-adjacent breast tissue. The CDR3 DNA sequence: TGTGCCAGCAGTTTAAATGGAGGAGAGACCCAGTACTTC. Its protein is CASSLNGGETQYF. The entire variable domain, with the rest obtained from reference TRBV28 and TRBJ2-5, is as follows: DVKVTQSSRYLVKRTGEKVFLECVQDMDHENMFWYRQDPGLGLRLIYFSYDVKMKEKGDIPEGYSVSREKKERFSLILESASTNQTSMYLCASSLNGGETQYFGPGTRLLVL.